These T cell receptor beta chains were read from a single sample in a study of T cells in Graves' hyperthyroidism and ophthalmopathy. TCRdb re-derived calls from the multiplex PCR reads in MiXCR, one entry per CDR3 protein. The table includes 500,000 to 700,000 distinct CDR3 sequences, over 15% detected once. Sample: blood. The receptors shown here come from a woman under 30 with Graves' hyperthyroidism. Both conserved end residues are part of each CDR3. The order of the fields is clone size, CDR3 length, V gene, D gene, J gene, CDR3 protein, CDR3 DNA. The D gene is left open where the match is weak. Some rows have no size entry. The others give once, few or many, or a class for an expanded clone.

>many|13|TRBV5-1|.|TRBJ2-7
CASSFQRSYEQYF
TGCGCCAGCAGCTTCCAGCGCTCCTACGAGCAGTACTTC
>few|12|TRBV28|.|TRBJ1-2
CASKQGWSGYTF
TGTGCCAGCAAACAGGGTTGGAGTGGCTACACCTTC
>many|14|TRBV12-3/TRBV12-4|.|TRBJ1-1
CASSLGSYSTEAFF
TGTGCCAGCAGTTTGGGCAGTTATAGCACTGAAGCTTTCTTT
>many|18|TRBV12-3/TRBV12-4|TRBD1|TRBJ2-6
CASSSAGTELSGANVLTF
TGTGCCAGCAGTTCCGCCGGGACAGAGCTCTCTGGGGCCAACGTCCTGACTTTC
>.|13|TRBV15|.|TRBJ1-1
CATRGRVNTEAFF
TGTGCCACCAGGGGCAGGGTGAACACTGAAGCTTTCTTT
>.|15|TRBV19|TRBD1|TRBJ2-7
CASSIAGQPFYKQYF
TGTGCCAGTAGTATAGCGGGACAGCCCTTCTACAAGCAGTACTTC
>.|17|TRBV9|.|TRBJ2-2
CASSVVDAGLGTGELFF
TGTGCCAGCAGCGTAGTAGACGCAGGGCTAGGCACCGGGGAGCTGTTTTTT
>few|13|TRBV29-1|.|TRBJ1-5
CSVGNRSNQPQHF
TGCAGCGTTGGAAACAGAAGCAATCAGCCCCAGCATTTT
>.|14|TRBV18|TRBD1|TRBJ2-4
CASSRRQGKDIQYF
TGTGCCAGCTCACGGCGACAGGGTAAAGACATTCAGTACTTC
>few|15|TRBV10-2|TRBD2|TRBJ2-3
CASTAGTSVTDTQYF
TGCGCCAGCACCGCCGGGACTAGCGTCACAGATACGCAGTATTTT
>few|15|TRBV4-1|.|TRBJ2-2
CASSQLKVNTGELFF
TGCGCCAGCAGCCAATTGAAGGTGAACACCGGGGAGCTGTTTTTT
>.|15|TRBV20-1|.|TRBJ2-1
CSARSAEGSYNEQFF
TGCAGTGCTAGATCAGCGGAAGGTTCCTACAATGAGCAGTTCTTC
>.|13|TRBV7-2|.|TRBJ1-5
CASSRRDGQPQHF
TGTGCCAGCAGCCGTCGAGATGGACAGCCCCAGCATTTT
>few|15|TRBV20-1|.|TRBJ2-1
CSATPGGEAYNEQFF
TGCAGTGCCACCCCGGGCGGGGAGGCCTACAATGAGCAGTTCTTC
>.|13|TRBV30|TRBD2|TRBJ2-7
CARTSGRGSEQYF
TGTGCCCGGACTAGCGGGAGGGGTAGCGAGCAGTACTTC
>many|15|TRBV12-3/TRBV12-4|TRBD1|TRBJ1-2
CASSLSVQGAHGYTF
TGTGCCAGCAGTTTAAGTGTACAGGGGGCTCATGGCTACACCTTC
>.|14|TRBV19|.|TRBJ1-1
CASRTGRAVSEAFF
TGTGCCAGTAGAACGGGCAGGGCGGTCTCTGAAGCTTTCTTT
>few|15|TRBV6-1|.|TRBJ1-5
CASSDPTGWDQPQHF
TGTGCCAGCAGCGACCCCACAGGGTGGGATCAGCCCCAGCATTTT
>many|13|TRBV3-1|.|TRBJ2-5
CASSQDGGETQYF
TGTGCCAGCAGCCAAGATGGGGGAGAGACCCAGTACTTC
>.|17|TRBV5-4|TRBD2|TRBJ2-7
CASSRGLAGGITYEQYF
TGTGCCAGCAGCAGGGGACTAGCGGGAGGGATCACCTACGAGCAGTACTTC
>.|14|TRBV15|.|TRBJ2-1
CATSSYGLENEQFF
TGTGCCACCAGCAGCTACGGACTGGAAAATGAGCAGTTCTTC
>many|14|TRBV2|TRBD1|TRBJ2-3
CASSEQGDPDTQYF
TGTGCCAGCAGTGAGCAGGGGGATCCAGATACGCAGTATTTT
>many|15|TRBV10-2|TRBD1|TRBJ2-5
CASSESDRGGETQYF
TGCGCCAGCAGTGAGTCGGACAGGGGCGGGGAGACCCAGTACTTC
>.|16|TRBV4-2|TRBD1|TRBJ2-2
CASSQDGTGEAGELFF
TGTGCCAGCAGCCAAGATGGGACAGGGGAGGCCGGGGAGCTGTTTTTT